One and the same sample provided the 14 T cell receptor beta chains below, sequenced in a study of OX40 agonist ivuxolimab in advanced cancers. Clones were sequenced by immunoSEQ multiplex PCR, and TCRdb holds only the in-frame ones, with some missing. The data contain some 67,000 clones, roughly 87% of them seen just once; the ten biggest clones take up 5.5% to 6%. The sample in question was CD4+ or CD8+ T cells sorted from blood, obtained in a trial of the OX40 agonist ivuxolimab. These receptors were collected from an adult with an advanced solid tumor such as melanoma, head and neck, liver or kidney cancer.

This clone was seen a few times. The rearrangement joins TRBV19 to TRBJ1-5, with TRBD1 identical over 7 bases. Germline lookup yields CDR1 LNHDA and CDR2 SQIVND (reference sequence). J gave up 7 bases and V 5 bases, and 8 bases lay outside the gene matches. The CDR3 runs 14 residues. CDR3 nucleotide sequence: TGTGCCAGTAGTTCACAGGGGTCGGGCCAGCCCCAGCATTTT. Translating gives CASSSQGSGQPQHF.

The V call is TRBV13, the J call TRBJ2-3, with 13 nucleotides matching TRBD2. V was clipped by 5 bases and J by 7 bases; unmatched bases: 9. Per the germline V gene, CDR1 is PRHDT and CDR2 is FYEKMQ (reference sequence). The CDR3 covers 16 residues. The DNA of the CDR3 is TGTGCCAGCAGCCCCCCGGGACTAGCGGGACGACATACGCAGTATTTT. This sequence encodes CASSPPGLAGRHTQYF.

This clone has only one observation. CDR3 sequence: CASSKLMTKREGLYEQYF. The DNA of the CDR3 is TGTGCCAGCAGCAAACTAATGACAAAGCGGGAGGGCCTGTACGAGCAGTACTTC. This chain uses TRBV21-1 with TRBJ2-7; the table's TRBD2 call for D was not verified on the DNA. TRBV21-1 constitutes a pseudogene. CDR3 length: 18 residues.

This chain connects TRBV6-5 to TRBJ2-7; 10 bases line up with TRBD1. This CDR3 spans 14 amino acids. V lost 2 bases and J lost 2; bases outside the gene matches: 0. From germline, CDR1 is MNHEY and CDR2 SVGAGI. CDR3 nucleotides: TGTGCCAGCAGTTACGGGACAGGGGCCTACGAGCAGTACTTC. It codes for CASSYGTGAYEQYF.

V and J are TRBV18 and TRBJ1-4, with 7 bases fitting TRBD1. From germline, CDR1 is KGHSH and CDR2 LQKENI. The CDR3 is made up of 14 amino acids. V was clipped by 4 bases and J by 7 bases; unmatched bases: 6. CDR3 sequence reads: CASSLDRVLEKLFF. The CDR3 DNA follows: TGTGCCAGCTCACTCGACAGGGTACTTGAAAAACTGTTTTTT.

The CDR3 protein is CASSLGDSSYGYTF. CDR3 nucleotide sequence: TGCGCCAGCAGCTTGGGTGACAGCAGCTATGGCTACACCTTC. The V gene is TRBV5-1, the J gene TRBJ1-2; perhaps TRBD1 as D (5 bases). From germline, CDR1 is SGHRS and CDR2 YFSETQ. The V and J ends lost 0 bases and 4 bases respectively, with 10 bases between them. This CDR3 has 14 residues.

The chain carries TRBV28 and TRBJ1-3, with D unresolved. The germline V gene has CDR1 MDHEN and CDR2 SYDVKM. V lost 3 bases and J 1 base, leaving 10 bases between the germline ends. The CDR3 is made up of 15 amino acids. As DNA, the CDR3 is TGTGCCAGCAGTTTCCCGGGCCAGTCTGGAAACACCATATATTTT. Its translation: CASSFPGQSGNTIYF. Full variable domain (missing parts from reference TRBV28 and TRBJ1-3): DVKVTQSSRYLVKRTGEKVFLECVQDMDHENMFWYRQDPGLGLRLIYFSYDVKMKEKGDIPEGYSVSREKKERFSLILESASTNQTSMYLCASSFPGQSGNTIYFGEGSWLTVV.

The J gene is TRBJ1-1, the V gene TRBV4-1; D not resolved. This CDR3 contains 16 residues. V dropped 3 bases and J dropped 2 bases, with 16 bases sitting between them. Looked up from germline, CDR1 is MGHRA and CDR2 is YSYEKL. The CDR3 sequence: CASSQRFEEVNTEAFF. The CDR3 nucleotides are TGCGCCAGCAGCCAGAGGTTCGAGGAAGTAAACACTGAAGCTTTCTTT.

The count of this clone is one. This rearrangement joins TRBV5-1 to TRBJ2-5; 8 bases align to TRBD2. The CDR3 is 15 residues long. V gave up 0 bases and J gave up 6 bases; unmatched junction bases: 7. From germline, CDR1 is SGHRS and CDR2 YFSETQ. For the CDR3, the DNA is TGCGCCAGCAGCTTGGAGCGGGGGCTGGAAAAGACCCAGTACTTC. It codes for CASSLERGLEKTQYF.

This chain links TRBV4-3 with TRBJ2-3; D may be TRBD1 (6 bases). V was clipped by 0 bases and J by 4 bases, with 29 bases between them. The CDR3 loop spans 21 amino acids. Germline values: CDR1 LGHNA, CDR2 YSLEER. CDR3 nucleotide sequence: TGCGCCAGCAGCCAAGAACAGGGTCCAGTGGTGGACTCCCTAGGAGCAGATACGCAGTATTTT. This sequence encodes CASSQEQGPVVDSLGADTQYF.

This clone was counted a few times. The chain is built from TRBV6-6 and TRBJ1-1; D ambiguous. The CDR3 consists of 14 residues. The V and J ends lost 2 bases and 1 base respectively, with 8 bases between them. Germline CDR1 MNHNY, CDR2 SVGAGI (reference sequence). CDR3 loop: CASSYGQANTEAFF. CDR3 nucleotide sequence: TGTGCCAGCAGTTACGGGCAGGCGAACACTGAAGCTTTCTTT.

To note about this clone: Its ends do not fully match the called genes, so a read error is possible. The rearrangement joins TRBV7-7 to TRBJ2-5; 7 bases align to TRBD1. The germline CDR1 and CDR2 sequences are SSHAT and FNYEAQ (reference sequence). This CDR3 has 14 amino acids. CDR3 nucleotide sequence: TGTGCTAGCAGCTCCAGACAGGGAGTGGAGACCCAGTACTTC. Amino acid sequence: CASSSRQGVETQYF.

On this clone: Other DNA sequences from this sample encode an identical CDR3 as well. The V gene is TRBV4-1, the J gene TRBJ1-5; tentative D call: TRBD1 (6 bases). CDR3 size: 14 residues. V was clipped by 1 base and J by 2 bases, with 6 bases between them. Germline CDR1 reads MGHRA; CDR2 reads YSYEKL. The CDR3 DNA follows: TGCGCCAGCAGCCAAGGACAGGGCAATCAGCCCCAGCATTTT. This gives the protein CASSQGQGNQPQHF.

This chain links TRBV4-3 with TRBJ2-7, with 7 bases fitting TRBD2. This CDR3 has 16 amino acids. Germline V gene data show CDR1 as LGHNA and CDR2 as YSLEER. The junction had 10 bases not matched to a gene; V was cut back by 0 bases and J by 5 bases. The CDR3 DNA reads as TGCGCCAGCAGCCAAGACAAGGCGGGAGTGTATAACGAGCAGTACTTC. It is translated as CASSQDKAGVYNEQYF.